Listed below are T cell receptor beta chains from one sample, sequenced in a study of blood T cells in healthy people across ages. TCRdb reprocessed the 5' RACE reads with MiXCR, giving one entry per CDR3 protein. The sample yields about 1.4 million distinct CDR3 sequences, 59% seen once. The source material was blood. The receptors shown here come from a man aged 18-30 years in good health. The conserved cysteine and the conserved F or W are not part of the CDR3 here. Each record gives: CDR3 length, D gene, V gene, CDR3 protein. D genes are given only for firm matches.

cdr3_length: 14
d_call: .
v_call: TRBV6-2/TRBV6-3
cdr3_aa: ASSYSRKGGTDTQY

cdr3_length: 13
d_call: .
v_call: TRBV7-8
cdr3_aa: ASSLMERAHGTQY

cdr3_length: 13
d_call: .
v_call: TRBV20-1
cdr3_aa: SAKTGTTSTDTQY

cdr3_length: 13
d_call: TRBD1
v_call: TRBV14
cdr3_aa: ASSHLGTASGEQY

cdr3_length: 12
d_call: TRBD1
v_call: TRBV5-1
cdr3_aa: ASHTGGNQETQY

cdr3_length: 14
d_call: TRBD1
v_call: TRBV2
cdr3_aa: ASSAGYTGAYNEQF

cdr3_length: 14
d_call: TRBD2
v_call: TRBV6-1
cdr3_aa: ASRKTTSGRPNEQF

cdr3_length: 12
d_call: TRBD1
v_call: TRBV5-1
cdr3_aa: ASSLGGTGLEAF

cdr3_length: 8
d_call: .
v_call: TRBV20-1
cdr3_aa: SARGQTQY

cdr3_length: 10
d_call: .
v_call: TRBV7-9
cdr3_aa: ASQRGNTEAF

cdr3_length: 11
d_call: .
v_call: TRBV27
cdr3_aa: ASRPIITDTQY

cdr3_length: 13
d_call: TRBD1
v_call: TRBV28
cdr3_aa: ASSLRDRMSQPQH

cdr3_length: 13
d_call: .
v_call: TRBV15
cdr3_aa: ATSREMSSYNEQF

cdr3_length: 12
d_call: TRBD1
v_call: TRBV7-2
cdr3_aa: ASSATGGSNEQF

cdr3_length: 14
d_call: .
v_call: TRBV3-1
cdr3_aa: ASSPHRQQGPQGYT

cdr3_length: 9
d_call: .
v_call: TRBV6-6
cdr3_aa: ATGQSYEQY

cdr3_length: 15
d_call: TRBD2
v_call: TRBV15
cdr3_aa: ATSRDPGLAGNNEQF

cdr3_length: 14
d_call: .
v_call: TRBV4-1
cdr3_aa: ASSQESRGTYNEQF

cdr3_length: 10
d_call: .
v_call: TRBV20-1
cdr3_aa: SARDRGTEQF

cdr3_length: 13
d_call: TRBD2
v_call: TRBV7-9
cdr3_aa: ASSLVGTSTREQY

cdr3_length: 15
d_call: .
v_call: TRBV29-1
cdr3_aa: SVVPSGWTASYNEQF

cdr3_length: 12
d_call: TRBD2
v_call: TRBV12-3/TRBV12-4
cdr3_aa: ASSDAGGQETQY

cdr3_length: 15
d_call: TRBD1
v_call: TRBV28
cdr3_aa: ASSLGPGQGTNYGYT

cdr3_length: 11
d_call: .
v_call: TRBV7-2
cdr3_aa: ASTVRRSHEQY

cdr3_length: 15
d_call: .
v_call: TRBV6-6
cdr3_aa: AIRIGGGNSGANVLT

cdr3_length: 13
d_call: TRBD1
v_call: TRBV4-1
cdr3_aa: ASRRGTGESTEAF

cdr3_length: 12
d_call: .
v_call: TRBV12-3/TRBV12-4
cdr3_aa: ASSLTNSNYEQY

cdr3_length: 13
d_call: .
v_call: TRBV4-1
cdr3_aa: ASSLGIYSNQPQH

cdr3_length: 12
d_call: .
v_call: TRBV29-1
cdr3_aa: SVDLEEGTDTQY

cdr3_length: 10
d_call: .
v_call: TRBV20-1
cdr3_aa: SASRVQFGYT

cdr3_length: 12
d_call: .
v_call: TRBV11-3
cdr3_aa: ASSKANDTDTQY

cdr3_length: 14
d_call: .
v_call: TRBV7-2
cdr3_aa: ASSLAGGWENNEQF

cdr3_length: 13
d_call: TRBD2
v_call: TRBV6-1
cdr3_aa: ASSGNLAGGYEQY

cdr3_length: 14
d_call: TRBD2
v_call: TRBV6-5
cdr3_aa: ASSKTSGKGPDTQY

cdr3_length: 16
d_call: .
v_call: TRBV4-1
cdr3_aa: ASSQDKVGGQHTYEQY

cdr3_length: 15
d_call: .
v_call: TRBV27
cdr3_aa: ASSTLDIASRTDTQY

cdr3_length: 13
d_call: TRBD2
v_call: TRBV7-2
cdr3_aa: ASSRPLAGGNEQY

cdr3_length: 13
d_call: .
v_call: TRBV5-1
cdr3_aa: ASSLAGSYEDGYT

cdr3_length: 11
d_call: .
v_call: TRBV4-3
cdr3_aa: ASSQQGWDEQF

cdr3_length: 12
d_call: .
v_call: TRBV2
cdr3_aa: ASGGQWSSYEQY

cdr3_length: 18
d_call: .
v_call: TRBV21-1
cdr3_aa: ASSNPTTGFEESGANVLT

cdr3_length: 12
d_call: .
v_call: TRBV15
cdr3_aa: ATLLGGGDTEAF

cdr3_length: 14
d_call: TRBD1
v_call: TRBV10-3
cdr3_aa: AIGRQGASGNEKLF

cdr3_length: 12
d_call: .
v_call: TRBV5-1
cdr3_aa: ASSLDIAYNEQF

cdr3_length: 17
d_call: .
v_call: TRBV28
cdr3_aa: ASNPGPGTSASGANVLT